This T cell receptor beta chain was sequenced for a study of radiotherapy plus CTLA-4 blockade in lung cancer. About the study: Patients showed objective responses in 18% of cases, and disease control was achieved by approximately 31%.

Findings and caveats of the study: Early shifts in blood T cell clones, with interferon-beta, reportedly predicted response best.

Looked up from germline, CDR1 is GTSNPN and CDR2 is SVGIG (reference sequence). The CDR3 contains 14 residues. The V gene lost 5 bases and the J gene lost 3 bases, with 16 bases spanning the gap. Focal radiation was given together with CTLA-4 blockade (ipilimumab) to patients with chemo-refractory metastatic non-small-cell lung cancer. TCRdb's copy holds only in-frame clones and misses some; the assay was immunoSEQ multiplex PCR. The sample contains under 110,000 clones, over 65% of which appear only once. Worth noting for this clone: Its matching antigen is unknown.

The clonotype comes from a human donor with non-small cell lung cancer that progressed on radiotherapy plus ipilimumab. Some clones in this sample may be carry-over from other donors' samples. The starting material was peripheral blood, obtained from a patient treated with radiotherapy plus ipilimumab. This chain links TRBV30 with TRBJ1-2; D possibly corresponds to TRBD1 (6 bases). DNA of the CDR3: TGTGCCTGGCGGAAGTTAGGGGGGGACTATGGCTACACCTTC. Encoded protein: CAWRKLGGDYGYTF.